The source of this TCR beta chain is a study of beta chain features in type 1 diabetes. TCRB transcripts that were expressed got sequenced, as all of the isolated RNA had been reverse transcribed. Sequenced by immunoSEQ multiplex PCR; TCRdb stores in-frame clones only, minus some. The table lists fewer than 900,000 clones, about 17% of them singletons. V was clipped by 5 bases and J by 5 bases; unmatched bases: 11. Germline V gene data show CDR1 as SEHNR and CDR2 as FQNEAQ (reference sequence). The CDR3 consists of 16 residues. The chain combines TRBV7-9 with TRBJ2-5; 10 positions agree with TRBD1. The TCR sequence derives from a woman younger than 30 in good health. Sequencing was done on a sample of naive CD4+ T cells from blood. The CDR3 reads CASSLTWDRGLETQYF. The CDR3, as DNA: TGTGCCAGCAGCCTAACGTGGGACAGGGGCTTGGAGACCCAGTACTTC.